The sample holds many counts of the clone carrying this TCR beta chain. These data belong to a study of early T cells in non-severe SARS-CoV-2 infection. Study-level background: Sequencing of unsorted whole blood was done on bulk RNA, leaving chains unpaired.

Attachment of unique molecular identifiers was made to individual cDNA molecules. TCRdb reprocessed the 5' RACE reads via MiXCR and lists one record per CDR3 protein. The sample lists some 50,000 distinct CDR3 sequences, roughly 5.9% seen once, with 4.5% in the top ten. The germline V gene encodes CDR1 MGHRA and CDR2 YSYEKL. The CDR3 covers 15 residues. The V gene end was trimmed by 0 bases and the J gene end by 1 base; junction bases not matched to a gene: 3. The genes are TRBV4-1 and TRBJ2-7, with 7 nucleotides matching TRBD2. The receptor was isolated from an adult who was a healthcare worker with PCR-confirmed SARS-CoV-2 infection or an uninfected control (not recorded which). The sample consisted of whole blood. As DNA, the CDR3 is TGCGCCAGCAGCCAAGAAATCGGGGGGTCCTACGAGCAGTACTTC. Its translation: CASSQEIGGSYEQYF.